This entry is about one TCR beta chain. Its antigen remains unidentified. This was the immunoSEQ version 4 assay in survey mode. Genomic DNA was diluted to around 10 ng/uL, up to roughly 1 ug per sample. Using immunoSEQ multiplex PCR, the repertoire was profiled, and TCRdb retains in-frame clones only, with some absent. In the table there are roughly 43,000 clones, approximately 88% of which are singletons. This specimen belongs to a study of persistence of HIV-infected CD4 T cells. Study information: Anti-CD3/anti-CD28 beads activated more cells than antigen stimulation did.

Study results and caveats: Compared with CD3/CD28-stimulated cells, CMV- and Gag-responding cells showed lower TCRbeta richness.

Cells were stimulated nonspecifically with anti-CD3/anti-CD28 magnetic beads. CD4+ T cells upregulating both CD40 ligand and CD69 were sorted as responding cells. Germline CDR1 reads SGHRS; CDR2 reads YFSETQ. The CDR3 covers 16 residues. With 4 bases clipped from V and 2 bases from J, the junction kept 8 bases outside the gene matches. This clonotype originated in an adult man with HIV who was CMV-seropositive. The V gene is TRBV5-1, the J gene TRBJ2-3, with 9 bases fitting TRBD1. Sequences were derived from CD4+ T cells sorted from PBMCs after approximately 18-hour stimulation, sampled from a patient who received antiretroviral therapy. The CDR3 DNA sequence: TGCGCCAGCAGCCCTTCGGGGACAGGGTACACAGATACGCAGTATTTT. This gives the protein CASSPSGTGYTDTQYF.